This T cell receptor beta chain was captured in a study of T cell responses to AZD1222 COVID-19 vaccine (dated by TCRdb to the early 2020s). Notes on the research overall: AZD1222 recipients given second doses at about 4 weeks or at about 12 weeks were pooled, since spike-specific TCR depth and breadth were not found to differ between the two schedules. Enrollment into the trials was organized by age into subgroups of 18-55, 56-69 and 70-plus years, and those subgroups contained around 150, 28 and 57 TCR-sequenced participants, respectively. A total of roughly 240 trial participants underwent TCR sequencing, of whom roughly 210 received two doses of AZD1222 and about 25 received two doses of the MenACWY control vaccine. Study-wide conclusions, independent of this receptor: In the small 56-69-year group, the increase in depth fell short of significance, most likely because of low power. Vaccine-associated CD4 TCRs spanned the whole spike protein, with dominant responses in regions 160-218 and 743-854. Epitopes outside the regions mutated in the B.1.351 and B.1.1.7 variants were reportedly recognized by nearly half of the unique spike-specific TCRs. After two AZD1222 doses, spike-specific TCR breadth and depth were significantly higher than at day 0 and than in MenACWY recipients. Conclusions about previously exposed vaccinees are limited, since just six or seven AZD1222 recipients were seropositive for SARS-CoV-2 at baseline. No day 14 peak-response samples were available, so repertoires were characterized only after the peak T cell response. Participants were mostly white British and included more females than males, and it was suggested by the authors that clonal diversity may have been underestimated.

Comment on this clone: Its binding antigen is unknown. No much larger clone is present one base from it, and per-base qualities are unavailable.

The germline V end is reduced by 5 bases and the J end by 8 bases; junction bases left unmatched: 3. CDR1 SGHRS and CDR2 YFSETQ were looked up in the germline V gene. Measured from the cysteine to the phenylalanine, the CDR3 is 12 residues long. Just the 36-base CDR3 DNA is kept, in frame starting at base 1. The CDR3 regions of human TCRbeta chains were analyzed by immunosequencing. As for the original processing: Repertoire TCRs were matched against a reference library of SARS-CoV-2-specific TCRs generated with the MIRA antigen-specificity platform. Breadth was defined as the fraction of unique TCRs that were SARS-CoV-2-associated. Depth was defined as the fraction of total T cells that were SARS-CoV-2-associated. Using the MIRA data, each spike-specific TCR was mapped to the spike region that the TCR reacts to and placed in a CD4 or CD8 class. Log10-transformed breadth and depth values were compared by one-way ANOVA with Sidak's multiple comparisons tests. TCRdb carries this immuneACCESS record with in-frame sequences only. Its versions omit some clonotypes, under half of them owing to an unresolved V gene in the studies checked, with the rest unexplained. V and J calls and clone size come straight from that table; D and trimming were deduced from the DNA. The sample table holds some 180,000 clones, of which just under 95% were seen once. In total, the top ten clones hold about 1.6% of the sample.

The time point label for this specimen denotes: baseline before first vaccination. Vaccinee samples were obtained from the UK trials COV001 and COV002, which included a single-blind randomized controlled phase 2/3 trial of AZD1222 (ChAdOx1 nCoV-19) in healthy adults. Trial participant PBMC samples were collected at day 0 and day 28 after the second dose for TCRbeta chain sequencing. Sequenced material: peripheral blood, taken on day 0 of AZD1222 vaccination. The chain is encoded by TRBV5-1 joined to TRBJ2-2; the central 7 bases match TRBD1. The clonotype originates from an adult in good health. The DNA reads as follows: TGCGCCAGCAGTTCGGACAGGGGGGAGCTGTTTTTT. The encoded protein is CASSSDRGELFF.